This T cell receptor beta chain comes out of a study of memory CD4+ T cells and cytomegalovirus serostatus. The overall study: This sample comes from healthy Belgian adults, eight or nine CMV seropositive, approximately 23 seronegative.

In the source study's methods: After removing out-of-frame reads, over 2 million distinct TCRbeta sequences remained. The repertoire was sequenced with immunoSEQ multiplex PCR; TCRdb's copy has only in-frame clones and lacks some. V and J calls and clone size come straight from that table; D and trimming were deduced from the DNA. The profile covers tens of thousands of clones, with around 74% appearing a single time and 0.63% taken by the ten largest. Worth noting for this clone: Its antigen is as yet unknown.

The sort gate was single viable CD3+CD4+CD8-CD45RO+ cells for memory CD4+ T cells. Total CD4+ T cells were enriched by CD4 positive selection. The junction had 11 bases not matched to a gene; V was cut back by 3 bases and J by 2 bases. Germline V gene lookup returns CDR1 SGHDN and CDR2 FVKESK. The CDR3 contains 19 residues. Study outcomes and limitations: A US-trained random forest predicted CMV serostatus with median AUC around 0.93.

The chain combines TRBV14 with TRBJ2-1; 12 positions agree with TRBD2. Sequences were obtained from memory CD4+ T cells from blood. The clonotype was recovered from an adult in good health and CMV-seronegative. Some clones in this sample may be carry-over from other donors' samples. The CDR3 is CASSHGKLAGGLTYNEQFF. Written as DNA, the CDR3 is TGTGCCAGCAGCCACGGAAAGCTAGCGGGGGGGCTAACCTACAATGAGCAGTTCTTC. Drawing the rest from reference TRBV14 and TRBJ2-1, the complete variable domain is EAGVTQFPSHSVIEKGQTVTLRCDPISGHDNLYWYRRVMGKEIKFLLHFVKESKQDESGMPNNRFLAERTGGTYSTLKVQPAELEDSGVYFCASSHGKLAGGLTYNEQFFGPGTRLTVL.